The T cell receptor beta chain under discussion was sequenced for a study of blood T cells in healthy people across ages. Remarks on this clonotype: The antigen is undetermined.

A second 7 to 11 cycle PCR used barcoded and J-beta primers. Each cDNA molecule was tagged by a template-switch adaptor with 12 random nucleotides. From the 5' RACE reads, TCRdb called clonotypes with MiXCR, one entry per CDR3 protein. The data contain some 1,800,000 distinct CDR3 sequences, around 42% of them singletons. Points from the study as a whole: PBMCs left unsorted prevented a conclusive naive versus antigen-experienced comparison. Lack of knowledge of donor CMV status possibly confounded expanded clonotype changes.

Per sample, at least 5.5 micrograms of total RNA were extracted. The receptor was isolated from a human donor in good health. Specimen: blood.

CDR3 region: CASSLIGDLSYNEQFF. The CDR3 DNA reads as TGTGCCAGCAGCTTAATTGGGGACCTCTCCTACAATGAGCAGTTCTTC. J is TRBJ2-1 and V is TRBV7-3, with D perhaps being TRBD1 or TRBD2 (5 bases each). In germline, CDR1 is SGHTA, CDR2 FQGTGA. V was trimmed by 1 base and J by 0 bases, leaving 10 bases between them. The CDR3 extends over 16 amino acids.